The clone carrying this TCR beta chain was counted a single time. The antigen is unknown. Primers: 60 Vbeta forward and 13 Jbeta reverse. Some clones are missing from TCRdb's copy, which holds only in-frame ones; the method was immunoSEQ multiplex PCR. The sample contains fewer than 250,000 clones, 60% to 80% of which appear only once. This entry belongs to a study of cytomegalovirus exposure and HLA in healthy donors. Regarding the study as a whole: Later analysis demonstrated an association between a missense DCLRE1C variant and TCR beta V- and J-gene trimming. Rare sequences made up most TCRs, while some public TCRs were found in many donors. Prior analysis indicated that the majority of TCR beta V segments exhibited productivity approximately 87% or approximately 30% of the time.

V was shortened by 7 bases and J by 7 bases, with 22 bases between the two germline ends. Germline assignment: CDR1 MNHEY and CDR2 SVGAGI. The CDR3 is 15 residues long. J is TRBJ2-5 and V is TRBV6-5; D is possibly TRBD2 (6 bases). The source material was PBMCs. The clonotype originates from a male donor in good health and CMV-seronegative. This CDR3 reads CASTSPSGDLGTQYF. CDR3 nucleotide sequence: TGTGCCAGCACCTCTCCGTCGGGGGACCTTGGGACCCAGTACTTC.